This T cell receptor beta chain appears in the sequencing data of a study of T-cell memory formation after mild COVID-19. Study results and limitations: Pre-infection memory contained some responding clones, which suggested that cross-reactive memory had joined. Contracting CD4+ clones sat mainly in CM and EM; CD8+ in EMRA.

This clonotype was detected a few times. Its target is not known. TCRdb ran MiXCR on the 5' RACE reads and lists one entry per CDR3 protein. The sample holds almost 550,000 distinct CDR3 sequences, just over 20% seen once. CDR1 and CDR2 from the germline V gene are SGHTA and FQGNSA. V lost 1 base to trimming and J lost 12 bases; unmatched junction nucleotides: 4. The CDR3 runs to 14 residues. The sample comprised PBMCs or a T cell subset sorted from them (not recorded which). The origin of this receptor is an adult woman who had mild COVID-19 (a few samples of this study predate the infection). Cell type and time point are not known. The chain links TRBV7-2 to TRBJ2-1; 12 bases match TRBD1. The CDR3 nucleotides are TGTGCCAGCAGCTTAGGAGGGACAGGGGGCGGGCAGTTCTTC. Amino acid sequence: CASSLGGTGGGQFF.